A single sample gave rise to the 14 T cell receptor beta chains below, sequenced in a study of cytomegalovirus exposure and HLA in healthy donors (dated by TCRdb to 2015 to 2018). Libraries were built with the immunoSEQ multiplex PCR assay. For the multiplex PCR, a mixture combining 60 forward primers for TCR Vbeta segments and 13 reverse primers for TCR Jbeta segments was used. TCRdb re-hosts the immuneACCESS table, in-frame sequences only. Its copies lack some clones; in the studies checked, an unresolved V gene accounts for under half of them, and the cause for the rest is not known. The sample records roughly 200,000 clones, around 88% of which are singletons. The ten largest account for less than 0.35% of the sample. The sample consisted of PBMCs. These receptors were obtained from a woman in her 30s in good health and CMV-seronegative.

As to this clone: Other DNA sequences in the sample encode the same CDR3. This rearrangement joins TRBV28 to TRBJ2-7; 11 bases fit TRBD1. Germline V gene data show CDR1 as MDHEN and CDR2 as SYDVKM. The J segment lost 3 bases and the V segment lost 3 bases, leaving 4 bases of the junction unmatched. This CDR3 is built from 15 residues. CDR3 amino acids: CASSLTGTGGYEQYF. For the CDR3, the DNA is TGTGCCAGCAGTTTGACCGGGACAGGGGGCTACGAGCAGTACTTC.

The chain joins TRBV7-3 to TRBJ2-1; tentatively, D is TRBD1 (6 bases). This CDR3 contains 16 residues. Trimming removed 5 bases from V and 8 bases from J, with 22 bases in between. The V gene's germline CDR1 is SGHTA and CDR2 FQGTGA. DNA of the CDR3: TGTGCCAGCAGCGTGGGGGCAGGCCGTCTGGCCGATGAGCAGTTCTTC. This encodes CASSVGAGRLADEQFF.

V gene TRBV4-1 combines with J gene TRBJ1-1, with D hard to call. Looked up from germline, CDR1 is MGHRA and CDR2 is YSYEKL. Between the trimmed V and J ends, which lost 4 bases and 0 bases, there was a span of 9 bases. The CDR3 extends over 14 amino acids. The CDR3 is CASSPPTLNTEAFF. Written as DNA, the CDR3 is TGCGCCAGCAGCCCGCCTACCTTGAACACTGAAGCTTTCTTT.

The rearrangement joins TRBV4-1 to TRBJ2-7; 12 bases are a match to TRBD2. After removal of 3 bases from V and 7 bases from J, the junction contained 7 bases not matched to a gene. The CDR3 contains 15 residues. Per the germline V gene, CDR1 is MGHRA and CDR2 is YSYEKL. The CDR3 DNA follows: TGCGCCAGCAGCCAGGCGACTAGCGGGAGAGGGGAGCAGTACTTC. Translating it yields CASSQATSGRGEQYF.

The chain has TRBV2 and TRBJ2-4; the D gene is possibly TRBD1 (6 bases). The CDR3 sequence is 12 residues long. Trimming removed 5 bases at V and 12 bases at J, with 14 bases between. Germline V gene data show CDR1 as SNHLY and CDR2 as FYNNEI. In nucleotides, the CDR3 is TGTGCCAGCAGTCTCCAGGGGTCTACTCAGTACTTC. Its translation is CASSLQGSTQYF.

The chain employs TRBV15 and TRBJ2-7; the D gene is possibly TRBD2 (6 bases). CDR1 and CDR2 from the germline V gene are LNHNV and YYDKDF (reference sequence). The CDR3 is 14 residues long. V was clipped by 2 bases and J by 2 bases, with 10 bases between them. The CDR3 spells CATSRRTTTYEQYF. CDR3 DNA: TGTGCCACCAGCAGAAGGACTACCACCTACGAGCAGTACTTC.

This clone was counted once. This chain links TRBV9 with TRBJ2-3, with 7 bases fitting TRBD1. The CDR3 runs to 15 residues. Germline V gene data show CDR1 as SGDLS and CDR2 as YYNGEE. V was clipped by 4 bases and J by 1 base; unmatched bases: 6. CDR3 DNA sequence: TGTGCCAGCAGCCCATACAGGGGAGGCACAGATACGCAGTATTTT. Protein: CASSPYRGGTDTQYF. Variable domain in full (rest from reference TRBV9 and TRBJ2-3): DSGVTQTPKHLITATGQRVTLRCSPRSGDLSVYWYQQSLDQGLQFLIQYYNGEERAKGNILERFSAQQFPDLHSELNLSSLELGDSALYFCASSPYRGGTDTQYFGPGTRLTVL.

This rearrangement joins TRBV19 to TRBJ2-3; possible D gene TRBD1, 5 bases. The CDR3 totals 16 residues. V was trimmed by 3 bases and J by 4 bases, leaving 17 bases between them. CDR1 is LNHDA and CDR2 is SQIVND in the germline V gene (reference sequence). CDR3 nucleotides: TGTGCCAGTAGTATTGGTGGTTCCTCACAGGCAGATACGCAGTATTTT. Translation gives CASSIGGSSQADTQYF.

This clone was detected a few times. The chain is built from TRBV6-1 and TRBJ2-1; TRBD2 matches 9 bases. CDR1 MNHNS and CDR2 SASEGT come from the germline V gene. J was trimmed by 5 bases and V by 1 base; bases with no gene match: 12. The CDR3 contains 18 residues. In nucleotides, the CDR3 is TGTGCCAGCAGTGAAGAAGGTGGGCTAGCGGGACGGAACAATGAGCAGTTCTTC. Amino acid sequence: CASSEEGGLAGRNNEQFF.

A few counts support this clone. V and J are TRBV18 and TRBJ2-1, with TRBD1 as a possible D gene (6 bases). This CDR3 is 12 amino acids long. Trimming removed 1 base from V and 8 bases from J, with 6 bases in between. Per germline, CDR1 KGHSH and CDR2 LQKENI. In DNA, the CDR3 is TGTGCCAGCTCACCACAGGGGGATGAGCAGTTCTTC. It is translated as CASSPQGDEQFF.

The rearrangement joins TRBV2 to TRBJ1-6; no reliable D call. The CDR3 has 12 amino acids. Germline assignment: CDR1 SNHLY and CDR2 FYNNEI. The ends were cut back, 5 bases at V and 8 bases at J, with 7 bases in the middle. The CDR3 loop reads CASSHTDSPLHF. Written as DNA, the CDR3 is TGTGCCAGCAGTCACACAGATTCACCCCTCCACTTT.

The chain carries TRBV9 and TRBJ2-1; TRBD1 aligns across 7 bases. The CDR3 has 16 residues. Trimming cost V 0 bases and J 1 base; bases outside gene matches: 4. Germline V gene data show CDR1 as SGDLS and CDR2 as YYNGEE. CDR3 DNA sequence: TGTGCCAGCAGCGTAGGGGACAGAGGGTCCTACAATGAGCAGTTCTTC. Amino acids: CASSVGDRGSYNEQFF.

This clone was recorded a few times. The chain is built from TRBV7-8 and TRBJ1-1; the D gene is possibly TRBD1 (5 bases). Germline V gene sequence: CDR1 SGHVS, CDR2 FQNEAQ. The length of the CDR3 is 16 residues. V lost 1 base and J 4 bases, leaving 16 bases between the germline ends. CDR3 nucleotide sequence: TGTGCCAGCAGCTTAGGGACAATCAGGGTGGGCACTGAAGCTTTCTTT. Its translation: CASSLGTIRVGTEAFF.

This chain joins TRBV19 and TRBJ2-3, with D perhaps TRBD2 (6 bases). Between the trimmed V and J ends, which lost 3 bases and 4 bases, there was a span of 8 bases. Germline V gene data show CDR1 as LNHDA and CDR2 as SQIVND (reference sequence). This CDR3 comprises 13 residues. CDR3 sequence: CASSMGGADTQYF. The CDR3 DNA reads as TGTGCCAGTAGTATGGGCGGGGCAGATACGCAGTATTTT.